Below are 8 T cell receptor beta chains sequenced from a single sample in a study of shared clonotypes between healthy human individuals. CD45RO-negative, CCR7-selected cells formed the naive CD8 fraction, which excluded terminally differentiated effector memory CD45RA+ cells. Clones were read by immunoSEQ multiplex PCR, and TCRdb kept only the in-frame ones, dropping some. The sample shows around 580,000 clones, roughly 98% of them seen only once. The sequencing input was naive CD8+ T cells sorted from blood. All receptors derive from a man aged 25 to 45 in good health.

The chain combines TRBV7-8 with TRBJ1-1; a possible D gene is TRBD1 (5 bases). Germline CDR1 is SGHVS and CDR2 is FQNEAQ. With 8 bases removed from V and 1 base from J, the gap between germline ends came to 14 bases. This CDR3 contains 14 residues. The CDR3 region is CASANLGENTEAFF. The CDR3 DNA reads as TGTGCCAGCGCTAACCTAGGGGAGAACACTGAAGCTTTCTTT.

The gene calls are TRBV27 and TRBJ2-7; the D gene is possibly TRBD2 (5 bases). The CDR3 has 14 amino acids. Trimming pared 8 bases from V and 0 bases from J, leaving 14 bases between. CDR1 and CDR2 (germline): MNHEY, SMNVEV (reference sequence). The CDR3 DNA reads TGTGCCAGCGCCGGATTGAGGGCCTCCTACGAGCAGTACTTC. Protein product: CASAGLRASYEQYF.

V and J are TRBV11-2 and TRBJ1-1; no definite D call. CDR3 size: 12 residues. V was clipped by 3 bases and J by 6 bases, with 8 bases between them. The germline gives CDR1 SGHAT, CDR2 FQNNGV. The CDR3 DNA reads TGTGCCAGCAGCTTGGACTCCCCTGAAGCTTTCTTT. Amino acids: CASSLDSPEAFF. Full variable domain (rest looked up from reference TRBV11-2 and TRBJ1-1): EAGVAQSPRYKIIEKRQSVAFWCNPISGHATLYWYQQILGQGPKLLIQFQNNGVVDDSQLPKDRFSAERLKGVDSTLKIQPAKLEDSAVYLCASSLDSPEAFFGQGTRLTVV.

CDR3 loop: CASSSGTRYYEQYF. CDR3 bases: TGTGCCAGCAGCTCGGGGACTAGATATTACGAGCAGTACTTC. This chain joins TRBV13 and TRBJ2-7; 8 bases match TRBD2. The V gene end was trimmed by 4 bases and the J gene end by 4 bases; junction bases not matched to a gene: 6. This CDR3 is 14 amino acids long. CDR1 is PRHDT, CDR2 FYEKMQ, per germline (reference sequence).

This rearrangement joins TRBV25-1 to TRBJ2-1; possibly TRBD2 for D (5 bases). This CDR3 region has 13 residues. Trimming shortened V by 6 bases and J by 9 bases, and 15 bases separated the two germline ends. Germline values: CDR1 MGHDK, CDR2 SYGVNS. The CDR3 is CASSPTVAGEQFF. In DNA, the CDR3 is TGTGCCAGCAGCCCGACGGTCGCGGGTGAGCAGTTCTTC.

This chain links TRBV7-9 with TRBJ2-7, with D tentatively TRBD2 (5 bases). V was shortened by 5 bases and J by 0 bases, with 17 bases between the two germline ends. CDR1 is SEHNR, CDR2 FQNEAQ, per germline (reference sequence). The CDR3 totals 16 residues. CDR3 in amino acids: CASSEGRLADSYEQYF. CDR3 nucleotides: TGTGCCAGCAGCGAGGGTCGCCTAGCAGACTCCTACGAGCAGTACTTC.

V is TRBV5-5 and J is TRBJ2-7; 12 nucleotides line up with TRBD2. Trimming took 3 bases from V and 0 from J; bases not matched to a gene: 10. The CDR3 extends over 18 amino acids. Germline CDR1 is SGHKS and CDR2 is YYEKEE (reference sequence). CDR3 sequence: CASSSSLGLAGSSYEQYF. In DNA form, the CDR3 reads TGTGCCAGCAGCTCCTCTTTAGGACTAGCGGGAAGCTCCTACGAGCAGTACTTC.

The chain employs TRBV7-9 and TRBJ1-2; no definite D call. The germline V and J ends were trimmed by 7 bases and 6 bases, with 12 bases remaining between them. Per germline, CDR1 SEHNR and CDR2 FQNEAQ (reference sequence). The CDR3 sequence is 12 residues long. The CDR3 DNA reads as TGTGCCAGCACCCGTTCCCAGAATGGCTACACCTTC. It is translated as CASTRSQNGYTF.